This entry lists 4 T cell receptor beta chains sequenced from one sample in a study of blood T cell repertoires in COVID-19. The assay was immunoSEQ multiplex PCR, and TCRdb's table has in-frame clones only and misses some. The table records roughly 200,000 clones, 75% to 90% of them present only once. Sequencing input: peripheral blood. These receptors all come from a woman older than 75 with COVID-19, enrolled during active disease.

The chain couples TRBV19 to TRBJ2-2, with D possibly TRBD2 on 6 matching bases. Germline V lookup: CDR1 LNHDA, CDR2 SQIVND (reference sequence). The CDR3 has 14 amino acids. V was cut by 7 bases and J by 0 bases, with 9 bases left in between. CDR3 coding DNA: TGTGCCAGTAAAAGCGGGTCGAACACCGGGGAGCTGTTTTTT. Translated, it gives CASKSGSNTGELFF. Complete variable domain (other parts from reference TRBV19 and TRBJ2-2): DGGITQSPKYLFRKEGQNVTLSCEQNLNHDAMYWYRQDPGQGLRLIYYSQIVNDFQKGDIAEGYSVSREKKESFPLTVTSAQKNPTAFYLCASKSGSNTGELFFGEGSRLTVL.

The chain couples TRBV11-3 to TRBJ2-1, with 8 bases identical to TRBD2. CDR1 is SGHNT, CDR2 YENEEA, per germline. The CDR3 sequence is 16 residues long. The V segment lost 5 bases and the J segment 3 bases; nucleotides outside the gene matches: 9. CDR3 bases: TGTGCCAGCAGCCCAACGGGGGGGGCGGACTACAATGAGCAGTTCTTC. Protein product: CASSPTGGADYNEQFF.

This clone was found once. The J gene is TRBJ1-6, the V gene TRBV27; D is possibly TRBD1 (6 bases). CDR3 length: 17 amino acids. V lost 0 bases to trimming and J lost 3 bases, with 12 bases between them. The germline V gene encodes CDR1 MNHEY and CDR2 SMNVEV (reference sequence). The CDR3 spells CASSLSGGRVYNSPLHF. As DNA, the CDR3 is TGTGCCAGCAGTTTATCGGGGGGGCGGGTCTATAATTCACCCCTCCACTTT.

The rearrangement uses TRBV6-2 or TRBV6-3 and TRBJ1-5; 9 nucleotides match TRBD1. There are 16 residues in the CDR3. The V segment lost 4 bases and the J segment 5 bases; nucleotides outside the gene matches: 9. Germline lookup yields CDR1 MNHEY and CDR2 SVGEGT. CDR3 nucleotides: TGTGCCAGCAGTTCCCGGGGAACAGGGGGCTATCAGCCCCAGCATTTT. Translating it yields CASSSRGTGGYQPQHF.